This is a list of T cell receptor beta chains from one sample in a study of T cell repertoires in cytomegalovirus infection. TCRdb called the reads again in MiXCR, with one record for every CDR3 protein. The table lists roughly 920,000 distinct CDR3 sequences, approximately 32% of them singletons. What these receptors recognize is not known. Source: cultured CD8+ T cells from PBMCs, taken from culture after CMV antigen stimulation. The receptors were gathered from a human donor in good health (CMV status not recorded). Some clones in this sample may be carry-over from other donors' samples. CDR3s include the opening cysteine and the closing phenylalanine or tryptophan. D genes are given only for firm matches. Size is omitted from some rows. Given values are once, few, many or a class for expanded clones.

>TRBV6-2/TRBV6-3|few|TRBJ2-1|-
TGTGCCAGCAGTTACCCAGGGATGTTGCGTGAGCAGTTCTTC
CASSYPGMLREQFF
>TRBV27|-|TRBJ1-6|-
TGTGCCAGCAGTTTTTTGGGTGCCTATTCACCCCTCCACTTT
CASSFLGAYSPLHF
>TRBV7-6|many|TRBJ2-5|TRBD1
TGTGCCAGCAGCTTAGCCGCTTTCAGGGGGAGAGTGGAGACCCAGTACTTC
CASSLAAFRGRVETQYF
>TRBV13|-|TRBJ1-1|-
TGTGCCAGCAGCCAAAACCCCGGGATCTATAGGGGCACTGAAGCTTTCTTT
CASSQNPGIYRGTEAFF
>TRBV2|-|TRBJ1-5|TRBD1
TGTGCCAGCAGTCCGGACAGGGGGACAAATCAGCCCCAGCATTTT
CASSPDRGTNQPQHF
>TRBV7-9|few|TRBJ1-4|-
TGTGCCAGCAGCTGGCAGGAGCTGGTTGAAAAACTGTTTTTT
CASSWQELVEKLFF
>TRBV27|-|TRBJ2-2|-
TGTGCCAGCAGTTTAAGGGTCCTGGGGACCGGGGAGCTGTTTTTT
CASSLRVLGTGELFF
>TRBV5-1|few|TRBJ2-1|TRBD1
TGCGCCAGCAGCTTGGCGGGACAGCCAGCCTACAATGAGCAGTTCTTC
CASSLAGQPAYNEQFF
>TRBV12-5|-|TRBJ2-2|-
TGTGCTAGTGGTTTCAACAGGGCCGACACCGGGGAGCTGTTTTTT
CASGFNRADTGELFF
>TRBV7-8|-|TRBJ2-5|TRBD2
TGTGCCAGCAGCTTATCGGTAGCGGGGGGACCCCGGACCCAGTACTTC
CASSLSVAGGPRTQYF
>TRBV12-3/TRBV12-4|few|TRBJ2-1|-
TGTGCCAGCAGTTTAGGGAGGGGAGTTGAGCAGTTCTTC
CASSLGRGVEQFF
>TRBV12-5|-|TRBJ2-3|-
TGTGCTAGTGGTTGGACGGGGGAAGGGTGGCCCTTTAATGCGCAGTATTTT
CASGWTGEGWPFNAQYF
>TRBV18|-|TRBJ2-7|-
TGTGCCAGCTCACCGGATAAAACTGGGGGCTACGAGCAGTACTTC
CASSPDKTGGYEQYF
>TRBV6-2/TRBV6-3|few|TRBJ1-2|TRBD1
TGTGCCAGCAGTGGCAGGGGGCCAGACTATGGCTACACCTTC
CASSGRGPDYGYTF
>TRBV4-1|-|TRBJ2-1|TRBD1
TGCGCCAGCAGCCACCAAGGGGGCAGGGAGCATGAAACCTACAATGAGCAGTTCTTC
CASSHQGGREHETYNEQFF
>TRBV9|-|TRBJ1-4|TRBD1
TGTGCCAGCAGCGCTTTCGGACAGGGCAGTAATGAAAAACTGTTTTTT
CASSAFGQGSNEKLFF
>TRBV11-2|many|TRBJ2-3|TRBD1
TGTGCCAGCAGCTTACTAGGGACAGCCCTTGATACGCAGTATTTT
CASSLLGTALDTQYF
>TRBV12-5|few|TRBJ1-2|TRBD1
TGTGCTAGTGGTCCGGGGACAGCCTATGGCTACACCTTC
CASGPGTAYGYTF
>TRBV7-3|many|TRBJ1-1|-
TGTGCCAGCAGCCCCACCGAGAGAATGAACACTGAAGCTTTCTTT
CASSPTERMNTEAFF
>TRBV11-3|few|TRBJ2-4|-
TGTGCCAGCAGCTACAAGGTCCAGGTCAAAAACATTCAGTACTTC
CASSYKVQVKNIQYF
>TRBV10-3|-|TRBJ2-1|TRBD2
TGTGCCATCAGTGAGACCCTACAACCGGGACTAGGGGGGTTCAATGAGCAGTTCTTC
CAISETLQPGLGGFNEQFF
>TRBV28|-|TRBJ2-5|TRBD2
TGTGCCAGCAGAACCGGACTAGCGGGGAGACAAGAGACCCAGTACTTC
CASRTGLAGRQETQYF
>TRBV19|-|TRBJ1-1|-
TGTGCCAGTAGCCCGACAGTGGGAGCTTTCTTT
CASSPTVGAFF
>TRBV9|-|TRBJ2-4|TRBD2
TGTGCCAGCAGCCCCCCAAGTAATAGCGGGGTTCCCAAAAACATTCAGTACTTC
CASSPPSNSGVPKNIQYF
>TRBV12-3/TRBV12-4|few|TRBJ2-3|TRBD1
TGTGCCAGCAGTAGGGGACAGGCCCCAGATACGCAGTATTTT
CASSRGQAPDTQYF
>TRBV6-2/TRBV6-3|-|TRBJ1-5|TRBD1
TGTGCCAGCAGTTACTTACGGGACAGGGTCAATCAGCCCCAGCATTTT
CASSYLRDRVNQPQHF
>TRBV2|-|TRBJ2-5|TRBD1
TGTGCCACCAAGCCGGGACAGGGGAACCAAGAGACCCAGTACTTC
CATKPGQGNQETQYF
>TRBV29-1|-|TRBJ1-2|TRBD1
TGCAGCGTTGAAGATGTCGGGCCGGGGGGACAGGGGAACTATGGCTACACCTTC
CSVEDVGPGGQGNYGYTF
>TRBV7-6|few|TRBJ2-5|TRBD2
TGTGCCAGCAGCTCCACCGGACTAGCTTCGGGAGAGACCCAGTACTTC
CASSSTGLASGETQYF
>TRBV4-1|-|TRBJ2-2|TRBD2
TGCGCCAGCAGCTATCCGGGGGGTATAAACACCGGGGAGCTGTTTTTT
CASSYPGGINTGELFF
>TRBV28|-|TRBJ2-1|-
TGTGCCAGCAGTTTACTCAGGGACTTCCCGTCCTCCTACAATGAGCAGTTCTTC
CASSLLRDFPSSYNEQFF
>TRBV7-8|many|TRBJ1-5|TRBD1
TGTGCCAGCAGCTTAGGAGGGGGGGCAGGGGGCGGTCAGCCCCAGCATTTT
CASSLGGGAGGGQPQHF
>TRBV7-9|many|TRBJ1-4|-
TGTGCCAGCAGGTTTACAGGCTCAACTAATGAAAAACTGTTTTTT
CASRFTGSTNEKLFF
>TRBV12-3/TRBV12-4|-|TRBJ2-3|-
TGTGCCAGCAGTTCTGCTGAAGACTTCCAGACTCAAAGCACAGATACGCAGTATTTT
CASSSAEDFQTQSTDTQYF
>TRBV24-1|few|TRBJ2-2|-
TGTGCCACCGAGAACGACACCGGGGAGCTGTTTTTT
CATENDTGELFF